This section outlines one T cell receptor (beta chain) sequence together with its context. The antigen is undetermined. The CDR3 contains 11 residues. The germline V gene encodes CDR1 GTSNPN and CDR2 SVGIG (reference sequence). V was shortened by 1 base and J by 7 bases, with 8 bases between the two germline ends. The data are from a study of TIL therapy for anti-PD-1-resistant metastatic lung cancer. Whole-study context: Most patients had lung adenocarcinoma. Study-level results: This highly selected cohort may not generalize to typical lung cancer patients. Many TIL product clones were absent from baseline tumor, suggesting clonal contraction.

Specified time point: pre-treatment sample, taken before nivolumab and TIL therapy. Most excised metastases sampled were pleural nodules or supraclavicular lymph nodes. Tumors were harvested before any PD-1/PD-L1 blockade. The libraries were made with immunoSEQ v3. Using immunoSEQ multiplex PCR, the repertoire was profiled, and TCRdb retains in-frame clones only, with some absent. The repertoire holds more than 20,000 clones, with roughly 69% as singletons. Source: tumor tissue, taken at baseline. This receptor was obtained from a woman between 30 and 79 years old with non-small cell lung cancer. The genes are TRBV30 and TRBJ2-7, with D unresolved. CDR3 region: CAWSGTVEQYF. DNA of the CDR3: TGTGCCTGGAGTGGGACCGTTGAGCAGTACTTC.